This passage covers 19 T cell receptor beta chains from one sample sequenced in a study of blood T cell repertoires in COVID-19. Assay used: immunoSEQ multiplex PCR; TCRdb lists only in-frame clones, some missing. The sample lists over 100,000 clones; over 80% were seen once. Specimen: peripheral blood. These receptors were obtained from a woman aged 55-69 years with acute or convalescent COVID-19.

The table lists this clone with a count of one. The chain joins TRBV18 to TRBJ2-3; D might be TRBD1 (5 bases). The CDR3 sequence is 16 residues long. Trimming shortened V by 2 bases and J by 2 bases, and 14 bases separated the two germline ends. The germline gives CDR1 KGHSH, CDR2 LQKENI. For the CDR3, the DNA is TGTGCCAGCTCACCAATGGGTTCAGGGATCACAGATACGCAGTATTTT. It is translated as CASSPMGSGITDTQYF.

V usage is TRBV7-2 and J usage is TRBJ1-3, with D maybe TRBD1 (5 bases). The CDR3 is 15 residues long. Germline V gene sequence: CDR1 SGHTA, CDR2 FQGNSA. Trimming cost V 6 bases and J 0 bases, with 12 bases left between them. The CDR3, as DNA: TGTGCCAGCAGTAGGGGCCAGAGCTCTGGAAACACCATATATTTT. This translates into CASSRGQSSGNTIYF. The full variable domain, completed using reference TRBV7-2 and TRBJ1-3, is GAGVSQSPSNKVTEKGKDVELRCDPISGHTALYWYRQSLGQGLEFLIYFQGNSAPDKSGLPSDRFSAERTGGSVSTLTIQRTQQEDSAVYLCASSRGQSSGNTIYFGEGSWLTVV.

The chain uses TRBV7-2 and TRBJ2-1; D ambiguous. The CDR3 sequence is 15 residues long. Germline V gene lookup returns CDR1 SGHTA and CDR2 FQGNSA. V dropped 2 bases and J dropped 2 bases, with 10 bases sitting between them. The CDR3 DNA is TGTGCCAGCAGCTTAATGAGTGCCGCCTACAATGAGCAGTTCTTC. Translated: CASSLMSAAYNEQFF.

The rearrangement joins TRBV28 to TRBJ2-1; 13 nucleotides match TRBD2. The germline V gene encodes CDR1 MDHEN and CDR2 SYDVKM. The CDR3 has 15 residues. V trimming: 4 bases; J trimming: 9 bases; junction bases outside the gene matches: 6. Here the CDR3 DNA reads TGTGCCAGCAGTTCCCCGGGACTAGCGGGGATTGAGCAGTTCTTC. The encoded protein is CASSSPGLAGIEQFF.

The chain employs TRBV10-1 and TRBJ2-5; tentative D call: TRBD2 (6 bases). The CDR3 totals 13 residues. Germline lookup yields CDR1 WNHNN and CDR2 SYGVQD (reference sequence). V dropped 8 bases and J dropped 5 bases, with 15 bases sitting between them. The CDR3 DNA follows: TGCGCCAGCTCTCGGGAGCGCTCGGAGACCCAGTACTTC. Protein: CASSRERSETQYF.

This chain joins TRBV27 and TRBJ2-6, with D possibly being TRBD1 (5 bases). With 2 bases removed from V and 4 bases from J, the gap between germline ends came to 9 bases. The CDR3 is 15 amino acids. The V gene's germline CDR1 is MNHEY and CDR2 SMNVEV (reference sequence). CDR3 protein: CASSLRGLGANVLTF. CDR3 nucleotides: TGTGCCAGCAGTTTAAGGGGCTTGGGGGCCAACGTCCTGACTTTC. Filled out from reference TRBV27 and TRBJ2-6, the complete variable domain reads EAQVTQNPRYLITVTGKKLTVTCSQNMNHEYMSWYRQDPGLGLRQIYYSMNVEVTDKGDVPEGYKVSRKEKRNFPLILESPSPNQTSLYFCASSLRGLGANVLTFGAGSRLTVL.

This clone was found a few times. The chain recombines TRBV11-1 with TRBJ2-1; 11 bases are shared with TRBD2. Germline V gives CDR1 SGHAT, CDR2 FQDESV (reference sequence). The length of the CDR3 is 14 residues. Trimming removed 4 bases from V and 9 bases from J; junction bases left unmatched: 5. For the CDR3, the DNA is TGTGCCAGCAGCTACATAGCGGGGGGGCGTGAGCAGTTCTTC. It specifies CASSYIAGGREQFF.

This chain connects TRBV6-5 to TRBJ2-7; possible D gene TRBD1, 6 bases. The germline CDR1 and CDR2 sequences are MNHEY and SVGAGI. This CDR3 is 14 amino acids long. V was trimmed by 6 bases and J by 3 bases, leaving 15 bases between them. CDR3 bases: TGTGCCAGCAGACGCACAGGGTCCCACTACGAGCAGTACTTC. Translation: CASRRTGSHYEQYF.

The chain combines TRBV6-5 with TRBJ2-3; D is unclear. This CDR3 contains 12 residues. Trimming shortened V by 7 bases and J by 3 bases, and 8 bases separated the two germline ends. CDR1 and CDR2 (germline): MNHEY, SVGAGI. CDR3 coding DNA: TGTGCCAGCACCCAGAATACAGATACGCAGTATTTT. Translation gives CASTQNTDTQYF.

CDR3 residues: CARSDRALFSGANVLTF. CDR3 DNA: TGTGCCAGGTCAGACAGGGCCCTTTTCTCTGGGGCCAACGTCCTGACTTTC. This sequence joins TRBV5-4 and TRBJ2-6, with 7 nucleotides matching TRBD1. The V gene's germline CDR1 is SGHNT and CDR2 YYREEE (reference sequence). The ends lost 8 bases at V and 0 bases at J; junction bases unmatched: 11. The CDR3 is 17 amino acids. Supplemented by reference TRBV5-4 and TRBJ2-6, the full variable domain reads ETGVTQSPTHLIKTRGQQVTLRCSSQSGHNTVSWYQQALGQGPQFIFQYYREEENGRGNFPPRFSGLQFPNYSSELNVNALELDDSALYLCARSDRALFSGANVLTFGAGSRLTVL.

The CDR3 DNA sequence: TGTGCCAGCAGCTTATCGACAGGTTTGGACACAGATACGCAGTATTTT. This sequence encodes CASSLSTGLDTDTQYF. This rearrangement joins TRBV11-2 to TRBJ2-3, with a possible D match to TRBD1 (6 bases). Germline loops: CDR1 SGHAT, CDR2 FQNNGV. V shed 2 bases and J shed 2 bases, with 14 bases lying between them. The CDR3 extends over 16 amino acids.

Regarding this clone: One junction end does not reproduce the germline sequence, and a read error may be involved. The chain uses TRBV27 and TRBJ1-4; D is undetermined. This CDR3 is built from 15 residues. Germline lookup yields CDR1 MNHEY and CDR2 SMNVEV (reference sequence). CDR3 in amino acids: CASILSPSTNEKLFF. The CDR3 DNA is TGTGCCAGCATTTTAAGCCCTTCTACTAATGAAAAACTGTTTTTT.

The CDR3 reads CASSPPTGERPLHF. Written as DNA, the CDR3 is TGTGCCAGCAGTCCTCCGACAGGGGAAAGACCCCTCCACTTT. This sequence joins TRBV6-1 and TRBJ1-6; TRBD1 matches at 8 bases. Germline V gene sequence: CDR1 MNHNS, CDR2 SASEGT. Trimming removed 5 bases from V and 12 bases from J; junction bases left unmatched: 9. The length of the CDR3 is 14 residues.

V is TRBV5-1 and J is TRBJ1-1, with 9 bases identical to TRBD1. V was pared by 3 bases and J by 8 bases, with 2 bases of the junction left unmatched. This CDR3 is 12 amino acids long. The germline gives CDR1 SGHRS, CDR2 YFSETQ. The CDR3 spells CASSSGQGEAFF. For the CDR3, the DNA is TGCGCCAGCAGCTCCGGACAGGGGGAAGCTTTCTTT.

This chain connects TRBV18 to TRBJ2-7; D may be TRBD2 (6 bases). In germline, CDR1 is KGHSH, CDR2 LQKENI. This CDR3 comprises 15 residues. V gave up 6 bases and J gave up 6 bases, with 21 bases separating them. The CDR3 coding sequence is TGTGCCAGCTCCCAAAGCCACGGGGGATCCCCCGAGCAGTACTTC. Its protein product is CASSQSHGGSPEQYF.

The V gene is TRBV9, the J gene TRBJ1-2; TRBD1 matches 7 bases. Trimming at V came to 3 bases and at J to 0 bases, leaving 5 bases not matched to a gene. The CDR3 is 15 residues long. CDR1 is SGDLS, CDR2 YYNGEE, per germline. CDR3 sequence: CASSDRGTANYGYTF. The DNA for the CDR3 is TGTGCCAGCAGCGACCGCGGGACAGCTAACTATGGCTACACCTTC.

The chain links TRBV25-1 to TRBJ2-4; possible D gene TRBD2, 6 bases. This CDR3 is built from 11 residues. The V gene lost 5 bases and the J gene lost 13 bases, with 12 bases spanning the gap. Germline CDR1 reads MGHDK; CDR2 reads SYGVNS. This chain's CDR3 is CASSQSGAQYF. CDR3 nucleotide sequence: TGTGCCAGCAGTCAGTCGGGAGCCCAGTACTTC.

The V call is TRBV28, the J call TRBJ1-2; D perhaps matches TRBD1 (6 bases). The germline V gene encodes CDR1 MDHEN and CDR2 SYDVKM. V lost 5 bases and J lost 5, with 12 bases in between. The length of the CDR3 is 13 residues. The CDR3 region is CASSGGREYGYTF. The DNA of the CDR3 is TGTGCCAGCAGTGGGGGCAGGGAATATGGCTACACCTTC.

The V gene is TRBV19, the J gene TRBJ1-6, with D hard to call. CDR3 length: 17 residues. CDR1 is LNHDA, CDR2 SQIVND, per germline (reference sequence). V lost 3 bases and J lost 10, with 22 bases in between. CDR3 amino acids: CASSIRVSSPSRSPLHF. CDR3 DNA sequence: TGTGCCAGTAGTATTCGAGTCTCGTCCCCTAGTCGGTCACCCCTCCACTTT.